Sequencing of this T cell receptor (beta chain) was carried out in a study of blood T cell repertoires in COVID-19. The overall study: PBMCs, B-cell-depleted T cells, or T cells were the source of the cDNA or gDNA that made up the material.

Germline V gives CDR1 GTSNPN, CDR2 SVGIG (reference sequence). The CDR3 sequence is 15 residues long. V shed 4 bases and J 7 bases; nucleotides not matched to a gene: 7. Sequencing used immunoSEQ multiplex PCR; TCRdb keeps in-frame clones, though not all of them. This sample has 100,000 or so clones, with around 84% found just once. The receptor's source is a woman aged 60-75 years with acute or convalescent COVID-19. J is TRBJ1-6 and V is TRBV30, with 10 bases lining up with TRBD1. Sequencing was performed on peripheral blood. CDR3 sequence: CAWNTRDRGNSPLHF. CDR3 DNA sequence: TGTGCCTGGAACACCCGGGACAGGGGAAATTCACCCCTCCACTTT.